A single sample is the source of the 21 T cell receptor beta chains below, sequenced in a study of T cell changes during pregnancy in multiple sclerosis. Repertoires were generated with immunoSEQ multiplex PCR, while TCRdb's copy carries only in-frame clones and drops some. The sample has fewer than 75,000 clones; under 95% are singletons. The specimen comprised peripheral blood, sampled after pregnancy. These receptors were collected from a female donor in good health, enrolled as a control in a pregnancy study.

This clone was seen once. V is TRBV29-1 and J is TRBJ2-3; D may be TRBD1 or TRBD2 (5 bases each). The germline gives CDR1 SQVTM, CDR2 ANQGSEA. This CDR3 comprises 14 residues. V was trimmed by 4 bases and J by 0 bases, leaving 11 bases between them. CDR3 sequence: CSVVEGPSTDTQYF. CDR3 bases: TGCAGCGTTGTAGAGGGGCCTAGCACAGATACGCAGTATTTT.

The chain couples TRBV6-5 to TRBJ2-5; D may be TRBD1 (6 bases). The germline V gene encodes CDR1 MNHEY and CDR2 SVGAGI. Trimming left V 0 bases short and J 2 bases short, with 10 bases between. The CDR3 is 15 amino acids. CDR3 residues: CASSYSGQKQETQYF. The CDR3 DNA sequence: TGTGCCAGCAGTTACTCAGGACAGAAGCAAGAGACCCAGTACTTC.

This clone was observed a few times. The chain has TRBV9 and TRBJ2-3; D is unclear. Trimming stripped 0 bases from V and 1 base from J, with 6 bases between. This CDR3 contains 14 residues. CDR1 SGDLS and CDR2 YYNGEE come from the germline V gene. The CDR3 DNA sequence: TGTGCCAGCAGCGTAGATCTCCGCACAGATACGCAGTATTTT. Translated, it gives CASSVDLRTDTQYF.

A remark on this clone: A junction end diverges from the germline sequence, so it may reflect a read error. The V gene is TRBV29-1, the J gene TRBJ2-7, with 7 bases matching TRBD1. Germline V gene sequence: CDR1 SQVTM, CDR2 ANQGSEA. This CDR3 is built from 13 residues. CDR3 protein: CSVKEQGPYEQYF. CDR3 DNA sequence: TGCAGCGTTAAAGAACAGGGGCCCTACGAGCAGTACTTC.

The chain links TRBV28 to TRBJ1-1, with a tentative D call TRBD1 (5 bases). Germline V gene data show CDR1 as MDHEN and CDR2 as SYDVKM. Trimming took off 7 bases at V and 1 base at J, with 22 bases between the two ends. The CDR3 spans 17 residues. The CDR3 DNA reads TGTGCCAGCAACTCCCCAAGGTCAGGGAGGGGGAACACTGAAGCTTTCTTT. Its protein product is CASNSPRSGRGNTEAFF.

CDR3 nucleotide sequence: TGTGCCAGTAGTATAGTTAGCATTGATACGCAGTATTTT. Protein product: CASSIVSIDTQYF. The chain carries TRBV19 and TRBJ2-3; D gene unclear. This CDR3 has 13 residues. V lost 1 base, J lost 6 bases, and 8 bases lay in between. Looked up from germline, CDR1 is LNHDA and CDR2 is SQIVND (reference sequence). The whole variable domain, filled in from reference TRBV19 and TRBJ2-3, reads DGGITQSPKYLFRKEGQNVTLSCEQNLNHDAMYWYRQDPGQGLRLIYYSQIVNDFQKGDIAEGYSVSREKKESFPLTVTSAQKNPTAFYLCASSIVSIDTQYFGPGTRLTVL.

There are a few counts of this clone. The genes are TRBV12-5 and TRBJ1-1; D is possibly TRBD1 (6 bases). This CDR3 is 18 amino acids long. Trimming took 4 bases from V and 2 from J, leaving 23 bases between them. From germline, CDR1 is LGHNT and CDR2 FRNRAP. CDR3 residues: CASGWGGWVAADNTEAFF. The CDR3 DNA reads as TGTGCTAGTGGTTGGGGGGGCTGGGTGGCAGCCGATAACACTGAAGCTTTCTTT.

CDR3 region: CASSYRNEGRGGLYGYTF. The CDR3 nucleotides are TGTGCCAGCAGCTATCGTAATGAGGGGCGTGGGGGGTTATATGGCTACACCTTC. V usage is TRBV7-2 and J usage is TRBJ1-2; maybe TRBD1 (5 bases). V dropped 4 bases and J dropped 5 bases, with 26 bases sitting between them. CDR3 size: 18 residues. Germline lookup yields CDR1 SGHTA and CDR2 FQGNSA.

V is TRBV9 and J is TRBJ2-1; maybe TRBD2 (5 bases). This CDR3 spans 15 amino acids. Germline values: CDR1 SGDLS, CDR2 YYNGEE. The V end lost 0 bases, the J end lost 5 bases, and 12 bases lay between the germline ends. The chain's CDR3 is CASSVGGSVHNEQFF. The CDR3, as DNA: TGTGCCAGCAGCGTAGGGGGTAGCGTCCACAATGAGCAGTTCTTC.

A few counts support this clone. This sequence joins TRBV6-7 and TRBJ2-1; 12 nucleotides match TRBD2. TRBV6-7 is noted as an ORF with a role that remains uncertain. Unmatched junction bases numbered 15, after V lost 2 bases and J lost 7 bases. The CDR3 has 19 residues. The CDR3 region is CASSYVTSGRRTTGNEQFF. The CDR3 DNA is TGTGCCAGCAGTTACGTGACTAGCGGGAGAAGAACTACGGGGAATGAGCAGTTCTTC.

The chain is built from TRBV6-1 and TRBJ2-7, with 14 bases fitting TRBD2. J was trimmed by 3 bases and V by 8 bases; bases with no gene match: 6. The CDR3 is 15 residues long. Per germline, CDR1 MNHNS and CDR2 SASEGT. The CDR3 nucleotides read TGTGCCAGCGGCCGGACTAGCGGGGGGAACTACGAGCAGTACTTC. It yields the protein CASGRTSGGNYEQYF.

The V gene is TRBV5-1, the J gene TRBJ2-3; 7 bases map to TRBD1. Per germline, CDR1 SGHRS and CDR2 YFSETQ. Trimming cost V 0 bases and J 1 base; bases outside gene matches: 8. This CDR3 has 17 residues. The DNA for the CDR3 is TGCGCCAGCAGCTTGGCCGAGGGGGCGCGGGGCACAGATACGCAGTATTTT. Translating it yields CASSLAEGARGTDTQYF.

J is TRBJ1-2 and V is TRBV2; D unresolved. The V gene lost 11 bases and the J gene lost 7 bases, with 11 bases spanning the gap. CDR1 is SNHLY and CDR2 is FYNNEI in the germline V gene. This CDR3 contains 10 residues. The CDR3 is CAARQSGYTF. Here the CDR3 DNA reads TGTGCCGCGAGGCAGTCTGGCTACACCTTC.

The DNA of the CDR3 is TGTGCCAGCACCCCACTCCCAGGCCTGAACACTGAAGCTTTCTTT. It encodes CASTPLPGLNTEAFF. This sequence joins TRBV27 and TRBJ1-1, with D hard to call. V gave up 7 bases and J gave up 0 bases, with 15 bases separating them. This CDR3 contains 15 residues. Germline V lookup: CDR1 MNHEY, CDR2 SMNVEV (reference sequence).

The chain uses TRBV5-8 and TRBJ2-2; the D is unclear. Trimming pared 0 bases from V and 0 bases from J, leaving 9 bases between. Germline CDR1 reads SGHTS; CDR2 reads YDEGEE. The CDR3 loop spans 16 amino acids. CDR3 DNA: TGTGCCAGCAGCTTGGGGGTGACAACGAACACCGGGGAGCTGTTTTTT. Encoded protein: CASSLGVTTNTGELFF. Full variable domain (outside the CDR3, taken from reference TRBV5-8 and TRBJ2-2): EAGVTQSPTHLIKTRGQQATLRCSPISGHTSVYWYQQALGLGLQFLLWYDEGEERNRGNFPPRFSGRQFPNYSSELNVNALELEDSALYLCASSLGVTTNTGELFFGEGSRLTVL.

This clone turned up a few times. This chain links TRBV4-2 with TRBJ2-3; possible D gene TRBD1, 5 bases. Per germline, CDR1 LGHNA and CDR2 YNFKEQ. Trimming removed 1 base at V and 6 bases at J, with 14 bases between. This CDR3 comprises 15 residues. The CDR3 DNA reads as TGTGCCAGCAGCCAAGGGGGCAGGGTCCCGGATACGCAGTATTTT. It is translated as CASSQGGRVPDTQYF.

The chain links TRBV2 to TRBJ1-4, with D possibly TRBD1 on 5 matching bases. The germline V gene encodes CDR1 SNHLY and CDR2 FYNNEI. V gave up 7 bases and J gave up 8 bases, with 11 bases separating them. The CDR3 loop spans 12 amino acids. The CDR3 nucleotides are TGTGCCAGCAAAGAGAAGGGGGAAAAACTGTTTTTT. It codes for CASKEKGEKLFF. Together with reference TRBV2 and TRBJ1-4, the CDR3 gives the full variable domain: EPEVTQTPSHQVTQMGQEVILRCVPISNHLYFYWYRQILGQKVEFLVSFYNNEISEKSEIFDDQFSVERPDGSNFTLKIRSTKLEDSAMYFCASKEKGEKLFFGSGTQLSVL.

The V call is TRBV10-3, the J call TRBJ2-3; 10 bases map to TRBD2. The junction had 2 bases not matched to a gene; V was cut back by 10 bases and J by 4 bases. The CDR3 is 12 amino acids. Germline CDR1 and CDR2: ENHRY and SYGVKD. The CDR3 protein is CATSGGADTQYF. In DNA form, the CDR3 reads TGTGCCACGAGCGGGGGGGCAGATACGCAGTATTTT.

CDR3 residues: CASSWGAVYEQYF. DNA for the CDR3: TGTGCCAGCAGCTGGGGAGCGGTCTACGAGCAGTACTTC. The chain uses TRBV5-5 and TRBJ2-7; D might be TRBD2 (5 bases). Trimming shortened V by 3 bases and J by 3 bases, and 10 bases separated the two germline ends. Germline V gene lookup returns CDR1 SGHKS and CDR2 YYEKEE (reference sequence). There are 13 residues in the CDR3.

The CDR3 nucleotides are TGCGCCAGCAGCCAAGATTTAAGCAGGGTTGGAAACACCATATATTTT. Its translation is CASSQDLSRVGNTIYF. J is TRBJ1-3 and V is TRBV4-3, with D perhaps matching TRBD1 (5 bases). The V gene lost 0 bases and the J gene lost 3 bases, with 12 bases spanning the gap. CDR1 and CDR2 (germline): LGHNA, YSLEER. The CDR3 totals 16 residues.

This chain uses TRBV4-3 with TRBJ1-1, with 8 bases matching TRBD1. V lost 1 base to trimming and J lost 11 bases; unmatched junction nucleotides: 0. CDR1 LGHNA and CDR2 YSLEER come from the germline V gene. This CDR3 comprises 11 residues. In nucleotides, the CDR3 is TGCGCCAGCAGCCAAGGGGACAGGGCTTTCTTT. As protein: CASSQGDRAFF.